These 10 T cell receptor beta chains were all obtained from the same sample, sequenced in a study of blood T cell repertoires in COVID-19. Assay used: immunoSEQ multiplex PCR; TCRdb lists only in-frame clones, some missing. The data show around 130,000 clones, roughly four fifths seen once. What was sequenced was peripheral blood. These receptors came from a human donor in a cohort sampled during active COVID-19.

The chain recombines TRBV9 with TRBJ2-5; 13 bases are a match to TRBD2. V shed 4 bases and J 4 bases; nucleotides not matched to a gene: 7. Germline V gene lookup returns CDR1 SGDLS and CDR2 YYNGEE. CDR3 length equals 16 residues. The CDR3 is CASSTLAGGPVETQYF. CDR3 coding DNA: TGTGCCAGCAGCACACTAGCGGGGGGGCCCGTAGAGACCCAGTACTTC. The full variable domain, in which reference TRBV9 and TRBJ2-5 provide the parts outside the CDR3, is DSGVTQTPKHLITATGQRVTLRCSPRSGDLSVYWYQQSLDQGLQFLIQYYNGEERAKGNILERFSAQQFPDLHSELNLSSLELGDSALYFCASSTLAGGPVETQYFGPGTRLLVL.

This clone was picked up a small number of times. V is TRBV29-1 and J is TRBJ1-5, with D perhaps matching TRBD1 (5 bases). V was shortened by 3 bases and J by 7 bases, with 13 bases between the two germline ends. CDR1 and CDR2 (germline): SQVTM, ANQGSEA. This CDR3 is 13 amino acids long. CDR3 bases: TGCAGCGTTGAGGGTAGGGGTGGACAGCCCCAGCATTTT. It is translated as CSVEGRGGQPQHF.

The CDR3 DNA reads as TGCGCCAGCATGAGGGTTCAGGACAGGCTCAGCTCTGGGGCCAACGTCCTGACTTTC. Residues: CASMRVQDRLSSGANVLTF. The J gene is TRBJ2-6, the V gene TRBV5-1; 7 bases line up with TRBD1. The length of the CDR3 is 19 residues. The trim removed 6 bases at V and 0 bases at J, leaving 15 bases unmatched. Germline values: CDR1 SGHRS, CDR2 YFSETQ.

The CDR3 nucleotides read TGCGCCAGCAGCACGGAGGGACTAGAGACCCAGTACTTC. Its protein is CASSTEGLETQYF. V usage is TRBV5-1 and J usage is TRBJ2-5; D may be TRBD2 (6 bases). The germline gives CDR1 SGHRS, CDR2 YFSETQ. The length of the CDR3 is 13 residues. V was shortened by 4 bases and J by 4 bases, with 11 bases between the two germline ends.

V gene TRBV11-2 combines with J gene TRBJ2-5; TRBD1 matches at 8 bases. The CDR3 consists of 15 residues. Germline V gives CDR1 SGHAT, CDR2 FQNNGV. Unmatched junction bases numbered 8, after V lost 5 bases and J lost 3 bases. CDR3 DNA sequence: TGTGCCAGCAGCCCCGGACAGGGCAAGGAAGAGACCCAGTACTTC. This sequence encodes CASSPGQGKEETQYF.

V gene TRBV7-2 combines with J gene TRBJ2-3, with D tentatively TRBD2 (5 bases). Germline V gives CDR1 SGHTA, CDR2 FQGNSA. The CDR3 has 14 residues. Trimming left V 2 bases short and J 9 bases short, with 15 bases between. In DNA form, the CDR3 reads TGTGCCAGCAGCTTACCCATGGGCGGCGGGACGCAGTATTTT. This gives the protein CASSLPMGGGTQYF. Using reference TRBV7-2 and TRBJ2-3 for the parts outside the CDR3, the full variable domain is GAGVSQSPSNKVTEKGKDVELRCDPISGHTALYWYRQSLGQGLEFLIYFQGNSAPDKSGLPSDRFSAERTGGSVSTLTIQRTQQEDSAVYLCASSLPMGGGTQYFGPGTRLTVL.

The chain recombines TRBV7-2 with TRBJ1-2, with 7 bases identical to TRBD1. Germline V gene lookup returns CDR1 SGHTA and CDR2 FQGNSA. V lost 5 bases and J lost 3; bases outside the gene matches: 6. The CDR3 contains 14 residues. CDR3 region: CASSPRTGDYGYTF. CDR3 DNA sequence: TGTGCCAGCAGCCCGAGGACAGGCGACTATGGCTACACCTTC.

The J gene is TRBJ1-4, the V gene TRBV28, with D hard to call. Trimming took off 6 bases at V and 7 bases at J, with 15 bases between the two ends. Germline V gene lookup returns CDR1 MDHEN and CDR2 SYDVKM. The length of the CDR3 is 14 residues. In DNA form, the CDR3 reads TGTGCCAGCAGCCCTCGCGTTTACGGTGAAAAACTGTTTTTT. Its protein is CASSPRVYGEKLFF.

This chain uses TRBV28 with TRBJ2-5; possible D gene TRBD2, 6 bases. Per the germline V gene, CDR1 is MDHEN and CDR2 is SYDVKM. The length of the CDR3 is 15 residues. The V end lost 8 bases, the J end lost 4 bases, and 20 bases lay between the germline ends. CDR3 in DNA: TGTGCCAGCGGGTTTGAAGGGAAGGGAGGAGAGACCCAGTACTTC. Translating it yields CASGFEGKGGETQYF.

This sequence joins TRBV28 and TRBJ1-2, with 10 bases identical to TRBD1. Germline V gene sequence: CDR1 MDHEN, CDR2 SYDVKM. With V trimmed by 4 bases and J by 8 bases, 10 bases remained unmatched. CDR3 length equals 15 residues. CDR3 residues: CASSSLDRGRLGYTF. CDR3 sequence (DNA): TGTGCCAGCAGTTCCCTCGACAGGGGGCGGCTAGGCTACACCTTC.